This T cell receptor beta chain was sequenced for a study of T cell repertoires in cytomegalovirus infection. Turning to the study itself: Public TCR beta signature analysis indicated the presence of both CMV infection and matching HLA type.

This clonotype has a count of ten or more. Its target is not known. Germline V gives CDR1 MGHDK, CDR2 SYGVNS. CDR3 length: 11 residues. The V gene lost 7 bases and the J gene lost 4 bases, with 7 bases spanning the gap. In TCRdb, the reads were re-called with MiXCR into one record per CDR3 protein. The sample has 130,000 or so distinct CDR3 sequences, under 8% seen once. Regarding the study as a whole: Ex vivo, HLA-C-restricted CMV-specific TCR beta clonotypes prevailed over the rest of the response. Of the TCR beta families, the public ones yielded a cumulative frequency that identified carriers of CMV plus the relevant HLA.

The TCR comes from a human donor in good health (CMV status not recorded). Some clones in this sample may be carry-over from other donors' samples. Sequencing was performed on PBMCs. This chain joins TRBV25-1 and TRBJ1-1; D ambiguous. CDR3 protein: CASNVLTEAFF. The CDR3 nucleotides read TGTGCCAGCAATGTCCTCACTGAAGCTTTCTTT. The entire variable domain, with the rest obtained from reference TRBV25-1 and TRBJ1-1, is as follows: EADIYQTPRYLVIGTGKKITLECSQTMGHDKMYWYQQDPGMELHLIHYSYGVNSTEKGDLSSESTVSRIRTEHFPLTLESARPSHTSQYLCASNVLTEAFFGQGTRLTVV.